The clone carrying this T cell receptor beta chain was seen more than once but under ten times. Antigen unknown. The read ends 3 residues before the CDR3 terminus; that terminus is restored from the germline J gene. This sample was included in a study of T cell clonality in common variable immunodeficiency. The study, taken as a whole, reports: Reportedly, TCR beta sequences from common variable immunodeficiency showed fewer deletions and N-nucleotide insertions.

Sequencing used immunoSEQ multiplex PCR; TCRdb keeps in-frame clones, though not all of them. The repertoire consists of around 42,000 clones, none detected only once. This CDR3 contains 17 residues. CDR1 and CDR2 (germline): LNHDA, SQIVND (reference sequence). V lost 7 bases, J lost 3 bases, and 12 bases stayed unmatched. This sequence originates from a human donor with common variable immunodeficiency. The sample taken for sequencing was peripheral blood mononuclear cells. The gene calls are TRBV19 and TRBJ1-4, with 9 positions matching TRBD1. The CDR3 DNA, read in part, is TGTGCCAGTACCCCTACCTGGGACAGGGAGCCTAATGAAAAA. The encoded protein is CASTPTWDREPNEK. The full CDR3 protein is CASTPTWDREPNEKLFF.